This TCR beta chain was sequenced in a study of OX40 agonist ivuxolimab in advanced cancers. The table came from immunoSEQ multiplex PCR; TCRdb's copy has only in-frame clones and leaves some out. The repertoire holds roughly 50,000 clones, around three quarters seen once, with roughly 6.5% in the top ten. CDR1 and CDR2 from the germline V gene are SGHTA and FQGNSA. The CDR3 is made up of 15 amino acids. V gave up 2 bases and J gave up 8 bases; unmatched junction bases: 6. This clone was detected only once. This sequence originates from an adult with an advanced solid tumor such as melanoma, head and neck, liver or kidney cancer. This sample comprised CD4+ or CD8+ T cells sorted from blood, obtained in a trial of the OX40 agonist ivuxolimab. V usage is TRBV7-2 and J usage is TRBJ1-4, with TRBD1 identical over 9 bases. CDR3 region: CASSLTGGVGEKLFF. In DNA form, the CDR3 reads TGTGCCAGCAGCTTAACAGGGGGCGTAGGCGAAAAACTGTTTTTT.